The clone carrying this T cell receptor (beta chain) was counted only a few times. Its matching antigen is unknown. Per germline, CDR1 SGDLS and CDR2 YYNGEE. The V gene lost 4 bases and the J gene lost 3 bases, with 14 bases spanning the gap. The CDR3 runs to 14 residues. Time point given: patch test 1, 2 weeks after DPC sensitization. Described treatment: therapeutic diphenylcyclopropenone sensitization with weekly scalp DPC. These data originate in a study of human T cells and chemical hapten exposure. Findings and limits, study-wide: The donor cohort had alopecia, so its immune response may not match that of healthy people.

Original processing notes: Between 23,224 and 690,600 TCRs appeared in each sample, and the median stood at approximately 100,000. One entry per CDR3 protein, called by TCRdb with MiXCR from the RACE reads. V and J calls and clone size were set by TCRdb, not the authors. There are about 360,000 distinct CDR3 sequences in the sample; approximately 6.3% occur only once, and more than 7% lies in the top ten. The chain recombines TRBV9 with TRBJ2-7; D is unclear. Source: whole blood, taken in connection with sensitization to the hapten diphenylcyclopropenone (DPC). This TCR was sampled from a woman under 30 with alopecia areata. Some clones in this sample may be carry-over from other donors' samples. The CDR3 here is CASSPSAVHYEQYF. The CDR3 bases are TGTGCCAGCAGCCCATCGGCGGTCCACTACGAGCAGTACTTC.